This passage covers 29 T cell receptor beta chains from one sample sequenced in a study of T cells in localized non-small cell lung cancer. Measured with immunoSEQ multiplex PCR; TCRdb has only the in-frame clones, and not every one. The sample yields 25,000 or so clones, around 86% seen once. Material: peripheral blood, obtained before any cancer treatment. Receptor source: a woman aged 35-75 years with stage I lung adenocarcinoma.

The chain joins TRBV5-1 to TRBJ1-2; D is uncertain. Germline CDR1 is SGHRS and CDR2 is YFSETQ. This CDR3 contains 14 residues. Trimming pared 0 bases from V and 6 bases from J, leaving 12 bases between. The CDR3 DNA sequence: TGCGCCAGCAGCTTGGAGGGAGGCCGGAATGGCTACACCTTC. Its translation is CASSLEGGRNGYTF.

The chain recombines TRBV7-2 with TRBJ1-5, with D possibly matching TRBD1 (5 bases). Germline CDR1 and CDR2: SGHTA and FQGNSA. There are 15 residues in the CDR3. The germline V and J ends were trimmed by 2 bases and 6 bases, with 14 bases remaining between them. The CDR3 reads CASSLSGSAGQPQHF. The CDR3 coding sequence is TGTGCCAGCAGCTTATCAGGGTCCGCCGGTCAGCCCCAGCATTTT. Looking up the rest from reference TRBV7-2 and TRBJ1-5 gives the full variable domain: GAGVSQSPSNKVTEKGKDVELRCDPISGHTALYWYRQSLGQGLEFLIYFQGNSAPDKSGLPSDRFSAERTGGSVSTLTIQRTQQEDSAVYLCASSLSGSAGQPQHFGDGTRLSIL.

This chain connects TRBV7-8 to TRBJ2-7; 8 bases map to TRBD1. CDR1 is SGHVS, CDR2 FQNEAQ, per germline. The V and J ends lost 5 bases and 3 bases, in that order; junction bases with no gene match: 9. The length of the CDR3 is 15 residues. CDR3 nucleotide sequence: TGTGCCAGCAGCGAAAGGACAGGGCGAAACTACGAGCAGTACTTC. It translates to CASSERTGRNYEQYF.

A word on this clone: The junction and the germline gene differ at one end; a read error may be behind it. J is TRBJ2-7 and V is TRBV5-4, with a tentative D call TRBD1 (6 bases). Germline CDR1 is SGHNT and CDR2 is YYREEE (reference sequence). CDR3 length: 12 amino acids. Here the CDR3 reads CASSLGLQGLSF. The DNA for the CDR3 is TGTGCCAGCAGCTTGGGGCTACAGGGTCTATCGTTC.

V usage is TRBV2 and J usage is TRBJ2-1; D uncertain. Trimming left V 6 bases short and J 8 bases short, with 8 bases between. The CDR3 extends over 11 amino acids. Per the germline V gene, CDR1 is SNHLY and CDR2 is FYNNEI. DNA for the CDR3: TGTGCCAGCAGCTGGTTGGATGAGCAGTTCTTC. Translation: CASSWLDEQFF.

This rearrangement joins TRBV6-6 to TRBJ1-1; 9 nucleotides agree with TRBD1. The CDR3 is 15 amino acids. Germline assignment: CDR1 MNHNY and CDR2 SVGAGI (reference sequence). V dropped 6 bases and J dropped 4; count of bases not matched to a gene: 9. Written as DNA, the CDR3 is TGTGCCAGCAGGGGACAGGGTCAAGGGAGCACTGAAGCTTTCTTT. Its translation: CASRGQGQGSTEAFF.

The rearrangement uses TRBV25-1 and TRBJ1-1; no firm D call. The CDR3 is made up of 13 amino acids. Germline V gene sequence: CDR1 MGHDK, CDR2 SYGVNS. The V end lost 5 bases, the J end lost 4 bases, and 11 bases lay between the germline ends. The CDR3 spells CASSLGGGTEAFF. The CDR3 coding sequence is TGTGCCAGCAGTCTGGGCGGAGGCACTGAAGCTTTCTTT.

This clone was detected only once. The rearrangement joins TRBV18 to TRBJ2-3, with 10 bases identical to TRBD2. With V trimmed by 0 bases and J by 5 bases, 8 bases remained unmatched. Germline V lookup: CDR1 KGHSH, CDR2 LQKENI. CDR3 size: 17 residues. CDR3 sequence (DNA): TGTGCCAGCTCACCACCGCCTAGCGGGGGAGGAAGAGATACGCAGTATTTT. It encodes CASSPPPSGGGRDTQYF. Supplemented by reference TRBV18 and TRBJ2-3, the full variable domain reads NAGVMQNPRHLVRRRGQEARLRCSPMKGHSHVYWYRQLPEEGLKFMVYLQKENIIDESGMPKERFSAEFPKEGPSILRIQQVVRGDSAAYFCASSPPPSGGGRDTQYFGPGTRLTVL.

This clone was counted a single time. The rearrangement joins TRBV2 to TRBJ2-3; the D call may be TRBD1 or TRBD2 (5 bases each). There are 12 residues in the CDR3. V lost 6 bases, J lost 6 bases, and 10 bases lay in between. Germline-derived CDR1 and CDR2 are SNHLY and FYNNEI. DNA of the CDR3: TGTGCCAGCAGGGGGACCCGTGATACGCAGTATTTT. Encoded protein: CASRGTRDTQYF. Supplemented by reference TRBV2 and TRBJ2-3, the full variable domain reads EPEVTQTPSHQVTQMGQEVILRCVPISNHLYFYWYRQILGQKVEFLVSFYNNEISEKSEIFDDQFSVERPDGSNFTLKIRSTKLEDSAMYFCASRGTRDTQYFGPGTRLTVL.

The rearrangement joins TRBV2 to TRBJ2-5, with a possible D match to TRBD2 (6 bases). The CDR3 contains 14 residues. Per the germline V gene, CDR1 is SNHLY and CDR2 is FYNNEI. The V and J ends lost 4 bases and 2 bases respectively, with 11 bases between them. The DNA of the CDR3 is TGTGCCAGCAGTGGAGGGAGGACACAAGAGACCCAGTACTTC. Translation: CASSGGRTQETQYF.

The V and J genes are TRBV19 and TRBJ2-3, with TRBD2 identical over 8 bases. The CDR3 extends over 16 amino acids. Trimming cost V 0 bases and J 2 bases; bases outside gene matches: 4. Germline V gene data show CDR1 as LNHDA and CDR2 as SQIVND (reference sequence). The CDR3 spells CASSIDRGGITDTQYF. Written as DNA, the CDR3 is TGTGCCAGTAGTATAGACCGGGGGGGGATCACAGATACGCAGTATTTT.

The genes are TRBV5-5 and TRBJ2-3; TRBD2 might be the D (5 bases). The CDR3 sequence is 14 residues long. V dropped 0 bases and J dropped 2 bases, with 7 bases sitting between them. Germline assignment: CDR1 SGHKS and CDR2 YYEKEE (reference sequence). CDR3 bases: TGTGCCAGCAGCTTGGAAGCGGCCACAGATACGCAGTATTTT. This encodes CASSLEAATDTQYF. Full variable domain (remainder filled in from reference TRBV5-5 and TRBJ2-3): DAGVTQSPTHLIKTRGQQVTLRCSPISGHKSVSWYQQVLGQGPQFIFQYYEKEERGRGNFPDRFSARQFPNYSSELNVNALLLGDSALYLCASSLEAATDTQYFGPGTRLTVL.

The chain employs TRBV5-6 and TRBJ2-2; the D is unclear. Trimming pared 0 bases from V and 6 bases from J, leaving 6 bases between. CDR1 and CDR2 from the germline V gene are SGHDT and YYEEEE. The CDR3 length is 13 residues. The CDR3 loop reads CASSLVSSGELFF. DNA of the CDR3: TGTGCCAGCAGCTTGGTGTCGTCCGGGGAGCTGTTTTTT.

This sequence joins TRBV2 and TRBJ1-1, with D maybe TRBD1 (5 bases). Trimming cost V 6 bases and J 7 bases, with 6 bases left between them. Germline assignment: CDR1 SNHLY and CDR2 FYNNEI. The CDR3 has 10 residues. For the CDR3, the DNA is TGTGCCAGCAGCCAGGGTGAAGCTTTCTTT. It is translated as CASSQGEAFF.

The gene calls are TRBV5-8 and TRBJ1-5; D is unresolved. The CDR3 sequence is 11 residues long. V was trimmed by 1 base and J by 9 bases, leaving 5 bases between them. CDR1 SGHTS and CDR2 YDEGEE come from the germline V gene. CDR3 bases: TGTGCCAGCAGCTTGTTTGGGCCCCAGCATTTT. Translated, it gives CASSLFGPQHF.

The chain combines TRBV5-6 with TRBJ1-4, with D perhaps matching TRBD1 (5 bases). Germline V gene lookup returns CDR1 SGHDT and CDR2 YYEEEE. Trimming shortened V by 2 bases and J by 4 bases, and 18 bases separated the two germline ends. The CDR3 runs 17 residues. The CDR3 sequence: CASSLLYRGAINEKLFF. CDR3 nucleotides: TGTGCCAGCAGCTTATTATACCGTGGGGCCATTAATGAAAAACTGTTTTTT.

V and J are TRBV7-2 and TRBJ1-6, with D uncertain. Deletions cut 7 bases from V and 8 bases from J, with 15 bases between. The length of the CDR3 is 14 residues. In germline, CDR1 is SGHTA, CDR2 FQGNSA. The CDR3 coding sequence is TGTGCCAGCAACCGTGGTATCCCCTATTCACCCCTCCACTTT. Its translation: CASNRGIPYSPLHF. The whole variable domain, remainder taken from reference TRBV7-2 and TRBJ1-6, is GAGVSQSPSNKVTEKGKDVELRCDPISGHTALYWYRQSLGQGLEFLIYFQGNSAPDKSGLPSDRFSAERTGGSVSTLTIQRTQQEDSAVYLCASNRGIPYSPLHFGNGTRLTVT.

The genes are TRBV25-1 and TRBJ1-2; 7 bases fit TRBD1. The junction had 8 bases not matched to a gene; V was cut back by 5 bases and J by 8 bases. The CDR3 totals 13 residues. Germline V gene data show CDR1 as MGHDK and CDR2 as SYGVNS. The DNA for the CDR3 is TGTGCCAGCAGTCACAGGGGATCCGGCGGCTACACCTTC. Amino acids: CASSHRGSGGYTF.

The chain carries TRBV30 and TRBJ1-1; D gene unclear. V was pared by 2 bases and J by 0 bases, with 16 bases between. Germline loops: CDR1 GTSNPN, CDR2 SVGIG (reference sequence). CDR3 length: 16 residues. CDR3 residues: CAWSSIDTLMNTEAFF. The CDR3 DNA sequence: TGTGCCTGGAGTTCCATTGACACACTCATGAACACTGAAGCTTTCTTT.

The V call is TRBV7-2, the J call TRBJ1-1; no clear D. The CDR3 consists of 13 residues. Germline lookup yields CDR1 SGHTA and CDR2 FQGNSA. V was shortened by 5 bases and J by 5 bases, with 12 bases between the two germline ends. The CDR3 coding sequence is TGTGCCAGCAGCGGCATGGGAGTAACTGAAGCTTTCTTT. The encoded protein is CASSGMGVTEAFF.

The sample holds a few counts of this clone. The chain uses TRBV7-6 and TRBJ1-1; perhaps TRBD1 as D (6 bases). This CDR3 is 17 amino acids long. The ends were cut back, 2 bases at V and 3 bases at J, with 19 bases in the middle. Germline V gene data show CDR1 as SGHVS and CDR2 as FNYEAQ. DNA for the CDR3: TGTGCCAGCAGCTTACGGACAGCCTCTTCGGGGTACACTGAAGCTTTCTTT. Its translation is CASSLRTASSGYTEAFF.

V usage is TRBV9 and J usage is TRBJ2-3; 11 positions match TRBD2. The CDR3 runs to 16 residues. V lost 3 bases and J lost 1; bases outside the gene matches: 4. Germline assignment: CDR1 SGDLS and CDR2 YYNGEE. The CDR3 is CASSASGLAGTDTQYF. The CDR3 DNA sequence: TGTGCCAGCAGCGCCTCGGGACTAGCGGGCACAGATACGCAGTATTTT.

The chain couples TRBV6-1 to TRBJ1-2; possibly TRBD1 for D (5 bases). This CDR3 has 16 amino acids. Germline V lookup: CDR1 MNHNS, CDR2 SASEGT. The V and J ends lost 3 bases and 7 bases respectively, with 21 bases between them. The CDR3 bases are TGTGCCAGCAGTGACCCGTCTCAGGGTAACATTGGTGGCTACACCTTC. Translation: CASSDPSQGNIGGYTF.

The V gene is TRBV13, the J gene TRBJ2-2; the match to TRBD1 covers 7 bases. The junction had 13 bases not matched to a gene; V was cut back by 9 bases and J by 6 bases. Germline loops: CDR1 PRHDT, CDR2 FYEKMQ (reference sequence). The length of the CDR3 is 15 residues. DNA of the CDR3: TGTGCCAGGACCGTAGTAGGGGGCGCGGCCGGGGAGCTGTTTTTT. Its protein product is CARTVVGGAAGELFF.

The J gene is TRBJ2-5, the V gene TRBV18; tentatively, D is TRBD2 (5 bases). The CDR3 has 14 residues. Germline V CDR1 and CDR2: KGHSH, LQKENI. V lost 2 bases and J lost 4, with 11 bases in between. The CDR3 here is CASSPGRGGETQYF. The CDR3 DNA follows: TGTGCCAGCTCACCAGGGAGAGGTGGAGAGACCCAGTACTTC.

The chain employs TRBV7-2 and TRBJ2-2; D gene uncertain. Trimming took off 1 base at V and 0 bases at J, with 9 bases between the two ends. The length of the CDR3 is 16 residues. Germline V lookup: CDR1 SGHTA, CDR2 FQGNSA. As DNA, the CDR3 is TGTGCCAGCAGCTTAGTAGGGCCCGCGAACACCGGGGAGCTGTTTTTT. It encodes CASSLVGPANTGELFF.

This chain joins TRBV13 and TRBJ2-1; weak D call: TRBD1 (8 bases). V was cut by 4 bases and J by 8 bases, with 15 bases left in between. CDR3 length equals 14 residues. Looked up from germline, CDR1 is PRHDT and CDR2 is FYEKMQ (reference sequence). Here the CDR3 DNA reads TGTGCCAGCAGCTCCGGACAGGGAGGGGATGAGCAGTTCTTC. Translated: CASSSGQGGDEQFF.

The V gene is TRBV5-1, the J gene TRBJ2-7; no firm D call. Germline CDR1 and CDR2: SGHRS and YFSETQ. V was trimmed by 0 bases and J by 2 bases, leaving 12 bases between them. The CDR3 runs to 15 residues. CDR3 in DNA: TGCGCCAGCAGCTTGGCGTCGACTCCAGCCTACGAGCAGTACTTC. Residues: CASSLASTPAYEQYF.

The chain couples TRBV9 to TRBJ1-2; D is unclear. Trimming stripped 4 bases from V and 2 bases from J, with 3 bases between. The CDR3 is 11 residues long. CDR1 SGDLS and CDR2 YYNGEE come from the germline V gene. CDR3: CASSTNYGYTF. In nucleotides, the CDR3 is TGTGCCAGCAGCACGAACTATGGCTACACCTTC.